The T cell receptor beta chain described here comes from a study of blood T cell repertoires in COVID-19. Study details: The United States, Italy and Spain were the sources of the acute and convalescent COVID-19 samples.

The germline CDR1 and CDR2 sequences are MNHEY and SMNVEV (reference sequence). The CDR3 has 14 amino acids. V lost 8 bases to trimming and J lost 0 bases, with 10 bases between them. Using immunoSEQ multiplex PCR, the repertoire was profiled, and TCRdb retains in-frame clones only, with some absent. The sample carries 60,000 to 75,000 clones, roughly 80% recorded once. This TCR was recovered from a human donor in a cohort sampled during active COVID-19. Sequenced: peripheral blood. V usage is TRBV27 and J usage is TRBJ1-4; D unclear. This chain's CDR3 is CASGTTTTNEKLFF. The CDR3 DNA sequence: TGTGCCAGCGGTACTACTACAACTAATGAAAAACTGTTTTTT.